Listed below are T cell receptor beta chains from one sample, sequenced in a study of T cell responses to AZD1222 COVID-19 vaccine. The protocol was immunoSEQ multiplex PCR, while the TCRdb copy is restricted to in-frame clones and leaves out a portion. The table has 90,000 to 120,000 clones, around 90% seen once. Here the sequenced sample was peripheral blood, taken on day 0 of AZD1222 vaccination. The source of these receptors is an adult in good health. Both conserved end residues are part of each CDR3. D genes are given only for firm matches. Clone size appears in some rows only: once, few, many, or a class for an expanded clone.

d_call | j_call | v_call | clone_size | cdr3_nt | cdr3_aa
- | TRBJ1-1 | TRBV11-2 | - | TGTGCCAGCAGCTTATCCGGGTCGGCTTTCTTT | CASSLSGSAFF
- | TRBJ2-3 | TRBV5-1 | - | TGCGCCAGCAGCTTCGGGACACTAAAGAACACAGATACGCAGTATTTT | CASSFGTLKNTDTQYF
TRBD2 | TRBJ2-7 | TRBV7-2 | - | TGTGCCAGCAGCTATACTAGCGAGGGCTACGAGCAGTACTTC | CASSYTSEGYEQYF
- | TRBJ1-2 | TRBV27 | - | TGTGCCAGCAGTTTAGCAGGCGCGGGCTATGGCTACACCTTC | CASSLAGAGYGYTF
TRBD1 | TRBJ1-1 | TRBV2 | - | TGTGCCAGCAGCGGACAGGGGGGGAACACTGAAGCTTTCTTT | CASSGQGGNTEAFF
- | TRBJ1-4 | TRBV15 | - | TGTGCCACCGAGGGTGCAACTAATGAAAAACTGTTTTTT | CATEGATNEKLFF
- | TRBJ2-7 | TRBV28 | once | TGTGCCAGCAGCCGGCCCTACGAGCAGTACTTC | CASSRPYEQYF
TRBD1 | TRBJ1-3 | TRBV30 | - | TGTGCCTGGGACAGGGAAACTGGAAACACCATATATTTT | CAWDRETGNTIYF
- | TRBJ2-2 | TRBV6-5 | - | TGTGCCAGCCGAAGATTTGGCACCGGGGAGCTGTTTTTT | CASRRFGTGELFF
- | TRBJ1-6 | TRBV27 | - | TGTGCCAGCACTCAGATGGGGAGCTATAATTCACCCCTCCACTTT | CASTQMGSYNSPLHF
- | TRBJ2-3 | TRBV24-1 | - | TGTGCCACCACCTCGGGGGCTAGCGGACGCACAGATACGCAGTATTTT | CATTSGASGRTDTQYF
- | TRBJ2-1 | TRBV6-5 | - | TGTGCCAGCAGTTACGGGGGAGAGGTGGATGAGCAGTTCTTC | CASSYGGEVDEQFF
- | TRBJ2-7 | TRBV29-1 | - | TGCAGCGTTGAGGGGGACACTTCCTACGAGCAGTACTTC | CSVEGDTSYEQYF
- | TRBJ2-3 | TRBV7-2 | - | TGTGCCAGCAGCTTAACGATCACAGATACGCAGTATTTT | CASSLTITDTQYF
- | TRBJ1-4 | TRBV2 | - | TGTGCCAGCAGACCATCCTGGCAGGGCCCTGAAAAACTGTTTTTT | CASRPSWQGPEKLFF
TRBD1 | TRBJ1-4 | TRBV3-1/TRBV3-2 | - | TGTGCCAGCAGCCAAACAGGGGAGAGGGAAAAACTGTTTTTT | CASSQTGEREKLFF
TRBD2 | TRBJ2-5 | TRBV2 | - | TGTGCCAGCAGTATAGCGGGAGAGGAGACCCAGTACTTC | CASSIAGEETQYF